This TCR beta chain was documented in a study of vaccination effects on CD4 cells after COVID-19. Turning to the study itself: Participants each got two BNT162b2 or mRNA-1273 vaccine doses. General study results and limits: The study dataset contains few convalescent patients and includes no early post-infection timepoints. Vaccine-induced clones in healthy vaccinees cross-reacted with common cold coronaviruses in only 1 of 255 cases.

ViraFEST assay sequencing came after antigen-specific CD4+ T cells were expanded with viral peptide pools. A roughly ten-day culture period preceded the isolation of CD4+ T cells. Vaccine recipients, nucleocapsid antibody negative, had no prior SARS-CoV-2 infection. In culture with 9.5 to 10 IU/ml IL-2 and 9 to 10 ug/ml peptides, PBMC were grown at around 1.8 million per well. The CDR3 runs to 12 residues. In germline, CDR1 is SQVTM, CDR2 ANQGSEA. Between the trimmed V and J ends, which lost 7 bases and 8 bases, there was a span of 17 bases. Here immunoSEQ multiplex PCR was the method, and the copy in TCRdb shows in-frame clones only, minus some. The sample lists about 21,000 clones; around 72% were seen once. On this clone: Antigen unknown.

The genes are TRBV29-1 and TRBJ1-1; D remains unclear. The TCR sequence derives from a human donor who received a COVID-19 vaccine. The sequences come from CD4+ T cells from PBMCs cultured with HCoV-NL63 spike peptides, collected before COVID-19 vaccination. DNA for the CDR3: TGCAGCGCCCCCCTTGACGGGAGAGAAGCTTTCTTT. This encodes CSAPLDGREAFF.